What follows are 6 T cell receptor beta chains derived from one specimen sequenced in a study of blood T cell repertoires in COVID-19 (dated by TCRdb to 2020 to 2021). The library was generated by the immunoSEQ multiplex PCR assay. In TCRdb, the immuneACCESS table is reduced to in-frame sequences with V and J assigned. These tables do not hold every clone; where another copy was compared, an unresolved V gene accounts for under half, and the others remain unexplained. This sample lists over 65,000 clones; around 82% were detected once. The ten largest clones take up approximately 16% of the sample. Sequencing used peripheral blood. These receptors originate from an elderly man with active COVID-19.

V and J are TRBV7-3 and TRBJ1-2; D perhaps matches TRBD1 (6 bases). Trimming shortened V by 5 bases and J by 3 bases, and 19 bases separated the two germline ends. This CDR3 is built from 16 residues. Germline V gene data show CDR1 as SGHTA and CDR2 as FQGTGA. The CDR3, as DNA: TGTGCCAGCAGCCCCGCCGGGGGGGCGCGTGACTATGGCTACACCTTC. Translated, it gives CASSPAGGARDYGYTF. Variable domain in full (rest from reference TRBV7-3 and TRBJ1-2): GAGVSQTPSNKVTEKGKYVELRCDPISGHTALYWYRQSLGQGPEFLIYFQGTGAADDSGLPNDRFFAVRPEGSVSTLKIQRTERGDSAVYLCASSPAGGARDYGYTFGSGTRLTVV.

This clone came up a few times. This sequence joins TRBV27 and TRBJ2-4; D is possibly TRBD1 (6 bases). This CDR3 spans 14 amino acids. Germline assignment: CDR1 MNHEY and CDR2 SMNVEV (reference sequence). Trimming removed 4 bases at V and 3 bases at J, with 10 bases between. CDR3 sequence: CASSYGQSKNIQYF. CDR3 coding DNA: TGTGCCAGCAGTTACGGACAGAGCAAAAACATTCAGTACTTC.

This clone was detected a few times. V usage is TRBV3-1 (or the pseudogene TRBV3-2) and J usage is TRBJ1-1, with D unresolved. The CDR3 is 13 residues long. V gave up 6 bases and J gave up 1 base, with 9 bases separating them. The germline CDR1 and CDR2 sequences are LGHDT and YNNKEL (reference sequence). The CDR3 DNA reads TGTGCCAGCAGGCAACAGAAGAACACTGAAGCTTTCTTT. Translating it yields CASRQQKNTEAFF.

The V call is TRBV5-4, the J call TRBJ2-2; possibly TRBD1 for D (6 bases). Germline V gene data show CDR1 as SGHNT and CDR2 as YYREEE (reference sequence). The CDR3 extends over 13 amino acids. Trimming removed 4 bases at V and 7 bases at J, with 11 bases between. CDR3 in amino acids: CASSLQGNGELFF. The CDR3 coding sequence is TGTGCCAGCAGCCTACAGGGTAACGGGGAGCTGTTTTTT. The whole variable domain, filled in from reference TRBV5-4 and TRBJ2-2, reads ETGVTQSPTHLIKTRGQQVTLRCSSQSGHNTVSWYQQALGQGPQFIFQYYREEENGRGNFPPRFSGLQFPNYSSELNVNALELDDSALYLCASSLQGNGELFFGEGSRLTVL.

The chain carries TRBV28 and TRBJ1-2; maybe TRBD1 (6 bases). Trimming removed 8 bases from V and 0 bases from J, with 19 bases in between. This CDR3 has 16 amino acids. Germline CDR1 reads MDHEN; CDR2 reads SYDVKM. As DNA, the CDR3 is TGTGCCAGCGCAGACGCAAGAGGGACAACTAACTATGGCTACACCTTC. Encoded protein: CASADARGTTNYGYTF.

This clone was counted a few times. DNA of the CDR3: TGTGCCAGCTCACCACGACAGACAAACACTGAAGCTTTCTTT. As protein: CASSPRQTNTEAFF. The V call is TRBV18, the J call TRBJ1-1; TRBD1 is a possible D gene (5 bases). The V end was cut by 1 base, the J end by 2 bases, with 8 bases between. This CDR3 is 14 amino acids long. Germline assignment: CDR1 KGHSH and CDR2 LQKENI.